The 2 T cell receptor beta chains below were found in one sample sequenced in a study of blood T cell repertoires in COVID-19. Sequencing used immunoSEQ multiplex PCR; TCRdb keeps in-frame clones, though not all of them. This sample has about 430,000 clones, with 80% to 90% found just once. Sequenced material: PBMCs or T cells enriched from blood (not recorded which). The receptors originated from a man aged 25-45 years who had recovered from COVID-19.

The CDR3 DNA sequence: TGTGCCAGCAGTCGAGACTTTACGTACACTGAAGCTTTCTTT. Residues: CASSRDFTYTEAFF. The chain recombines TRBV27 with TRBJ1-1; D not resolved. Germline CDR1 and CDR2: MNHEY and SMNVEV (reference sequence). With 5 bases removed from V and 3 bases from J, the gap between germline ends came to 13 bases. The CDR3 extends over 14 amino acids.

The chain's CDR3 is CASSLGQQNTEAFF. The CDR3 nucleotides are TGTGCCAGCAGCTTAGGACAGCAGAACACTGAAGCTTTCTTT. The V gene is TRBV11-2, the J gene TRBJ1-1, with a weak D call TRBD1 (5 bases). This CDR3 has 14 residues. The germline V gene encodes CDR1 SGHAT and CDR2 FQNNGV. V was trimmed by 1 base and J by 1 base, leaving 7 bases between them.